These 20 T cell receptor beta chains came from one sample sequenced in a study of blood T cell repertoires in COVID-19. Clones were sequenced by immunoSEQ multiplex PCR, and TCRdb holds only the in-frame ones, with some missing. The table has 200,000 or so clones, roughly four fifths seen once; the top ten hold about 4.8%. Sequencing was done on a sample of peripheral blood. These receptor sequences come from a woman in her 30s with acute or convalescent COVID-19.

The chain links TRBV6-2 or TRBV6-3 to TRBJ1-2; no firm D call. Germline-derived CDR1 and CDR2 are MNHEY and SVGEGT. CDR3 length: 13 amino acids. V lost 7 bases, J lost 10 bases, and 19 bases lay in between. In DNA, the CDR3 is TGTGCCAGCACCCCGGCTATGGGTTGGGCCTACACCTTC. It codes for CASTPAMGWAYTF.

This chain links TRBV30 with TRBJ1-2; no clear D. V was cut by 4 bases and J by 5 bases, with 8 bases left in between. Germline-derived CDR1 and CDR2 are GTSNPN and SVGIG (reference sequence). This CDR3 has 11 residues. The CDR3 sequence: CAWIEGYGYTF. CDR3 nucleotide sequence: TGTGCCTGGATAGAGGGTTATGGCTACACCTTC.

The chain links TRBV9 to TRBJ2-1, with 12 nucleotides matching TRBD2. Losses at the gene ends were 4 bases for V and 1 base for J; bases not matched to a gene: 12. Germline V lookup: CDR1 SGDLS, CDR2 YYNGEE. The CDR3 runs 19 residues. The CDR3 loop is CASSPPSGRAPRSYNEQFF. CDR3 DNA sequence: TGTGCCAGCAGCCCACCTAGCGGGAGGGCTCCGCGGTCCTACAATGAGCAGTTCTTC.

This sequence joins TRBV4-3 and TRBJ1-3; maybe TRBD1 (6 bases). This CDR3 region has 15 residues. V lost 4 bases to trimming and J lost 4 bases, with 14 bases between them. Germline V gene data show CDR1 as LGHNA and CDR2 as YSLEER. CDR3 in amino acids: CASSPTGVRGNTIYF. CDR3 coding DNA: TGCGCCAGCAGCCCGACAGGCGTCAGAGGAAACACCATATATTTT.

Concerning this clone itself: Other DNA sequences in the sample encode the same CDR3. The rearrangement uses TRBV19 and TRBJ1-2; 10 bases agree with TRBD1. The CDR3 is 13 amino acids. J was trimmed by 8 bases and V by 6 bases; bases with no gene match: 6. CDR1 is LNHDA and CDR2 is SQIVND in the germline V gene (reference sequence). In DNA form, the CDR3 reads TGTGCCAGTAGCGACAGGGGGCGACGGGGCTACACCTTC. Protein product: CASSDRGRRGYTF. The entire variable domain, with the rest obtained from reference TRBV19 and TRBJ1-2, is as follows: DGGITQSPKYLFRKEGQNVTLSCEQNLNHDAMYWYRQDPGQGLRLIYYSQIVNDFQKGDIAEGYSVSREKKESFPLTVTSAQKNPTAFYLCASSDRGRRGYTFGSGTRLTVV.

The chain employs TRBV2 and TRBJ2-5, with 8 bases identical to TRBD2. This CDR3 has 13 residues. From germline, CDR1 is SNHLY and CDR2 FYNNEI. V trimming: 7 bases; J trimming: 3 bases; junction bases outside the gene matches: 4. For the CDR3, the DNA is TGTGCCAGCACCAATAGCGGGGAAGAGACCCAGTACTTC. The encoded protein is CASTNSGEETQYF.

The chain couples TRBV27 to TRBJ1-2; 7 bases line up with TRBD1. CDR1 MNHEY and CDR2 SMNVEV come from the germline V gene (reference sequence). V lost 8 bases to trimming and J lost 7 bases; unmatched junction nucleotides: 13. The CDR3 contains 14 residues. The CDR3 bases are TGTGCCAGCTGGGAGCGACAGGGCTCGGCTGGCTACACCTTC. Amino acids: CASWERQGSAGYTF.

CDR3 amino acids: CASSSAGGFYGYTF. Here the CDR3 DNA reads TGTGCCAGTAGTTCGGCAGGAGGCTTCTATGGCTACACCTTC. The chain couples TRBV19 to TRBJ1-2, with unresolved D. Trimming removed 5 bases at V and 4 bases at J, with 14 bases between. This CDR3 has 14 amino acids. CDR1 and CDR2 (germline): LNHDA, SQIVND (reference sequence).

The sample holds a few counts of this clone. The V call is TRBV9, the J call TRBJ1-2; 10 positions agree with TRBD1. Germline V CDR1 and CDR2: SGDLS, YYNGEE. V was clipped by 3 bases and J by 4 bases; unmatched bases: 18. CDR3 length: 19 amino acids. The CDR3, as DNA: TGTGCCAGCAGCGATCCTTCCGGGACAGGGGACAGAGTCTTCTATGGCTACACCTTC. Its protein product is CASSDPSGTGDRVFYGYTF. The variable domain in full, with the rest retrieved from reference TRBV9 and TRBJ1-2, is DSGVTQTPKHLITATGQRVTLRCSPRSGDLSVYWYQQSLDQGLQFLIQYYNGEERAKGNILERFSAQQFPDLHSELNLSSLELGDSALYFCASSDPSGTGDRVFYGYTFGSGTRLTVV.

The V and J genes are TRBV29-1 and TRBJ2-1, with 9 bases lining up with TRBD2. The J segment lost 3 bases and the V segment lost 8 bases, leaving 8 bases of the junction unmatched. Germline V CDR1 and CDR2: SQVTM, ANQGSEA. The CDR3 sequence is 14 residues long. CDR3 DNA: TGCAGCTCCCGGCGGGAGGGCCTCTACAATGAGCAGTTCTTC. This codes for CSSRREGLYNEQFF.

The chain has TRBV3-1 (or the pseudogene TRBV3-2) and TRBJ2-5; 12 nucleotides match TRBD1. Germline trimming cut 4 bases from V and 5 bases from J; bases unmatched to any gene: 17. Germline values: CDR1 LGHDT, CDR2 YNNKEL (reference sequence). This CDR3 region has 19 residues. Here the CDR3 DNA reads TGTGCCAGCAGCCGAACTGCAAACCCGGGACAGGGGGCGGGGGAGACCCAGTACTTC. The encoded protein is CASSRTANPGQGAGETQYF.

This rearrangement joins TRBV18 to TRBJ1-5; D gene uncertain. Trimming took 3 bases from V and 7 from J, leaving 13 bases between them. The CDR3 loop spans 14 amino acids. CDR1 and CDR2 from the germline V gene are KGHSH and LQKENI. CDR3 in amino acids: CASSPDSGSQPQHF. The CDR3 DNA follows: TGTGCCAGCTCACCCGACTCGGGGAGCCAGCCCCAGCATTTT.

This chain links TRBV5-6 with TRBJ1-2, with D unresolved. Per the germline V gene, CDR1 is SGHDT and CDR2 is YYEEEE. The CDR3 has 13 residues. Deletions cut 4 bases from V and 2 bases from J, with 9 bases between. CDR3 in amino acids: CASSLEQNYGYTF. In nucleotides, the CDR3 is TGTGCCAGCAGCCTCGAACAGAACTATGGCTACACCTTC.

The CDR3 is CASSAASTETQYF. The CDR3 coding sequence is TGTGCCAGTAGCGCCGCGTCCACAGAGACCCAGTACTTC. V is TRBV19 and J is TRBJ2-5; no firm D call. V gave up 6 bases and J gave up 4 bases, with 12 bases separating them. Per germline, CDR1 LNHDA and CDR2 SQIVND (reference sequence). This CDR3 is built from 13 residues. Combining the CDR3 with reference TRBV19 and TRBJ2-5 gives the whole variable domain DGGITQSPKYLFRKEGQNVTLSCEQNLNHDAMYWYRQDPGQGLRLIYYSQIVNDFQKGDIAEGYSVSREKKESFPLTVTSAQKNPTAFYLCASSAASTETQYFGPGTRLLVL.

V and J are TRBV7-9 and TRBJ1-1; perhaps TRBD1 as D (5 bases). Per the germline V gene, CDR1 is SEHNR and CDR2 is FQNEAQ (reference sequence). The ends were cut back, 3 bases at V and 10 bases at J, with 12 bases in the middle. CDR3 size: 12 residues. The CDR3 is CASSFGREGAFF. DNA for the CDR3: TGTGCCAGCAGCTTCGGCAGGGAAGGAGCTTTCTTT. Complete variable domain (other parts from reference TRBV7-9 and TRBJ1-1): DTGVSQNPRHKITKRGQNVTFRCDPISEHNRLYWYRQTLGQGPEFLTYFQNEAQLEKSRLLSDRFSAERPKGSFSTLEIQRTEQGDSAMYLCASSFGREGAFFGQGTRLTVV.

A remark on this clone: Other DNA sequences from this sample encode an identical CDR3 as well. The chain employs TRBV30 and TRBJ2-3, with 15 bases identical to TRBD2. After removal of 0 bases from V and 5 bases from J, the junction contained 3 bases not matched to a gene. Per the germline V gene, CDR1 is GTSNPN and CDR2 is SVGIG (reference sequence). The CDR3 is made up of 16 amino acids. The chain's CDR3 is CAWSVGLAGGQDTQYF. The CDR3 bases are TGTGCCTGGAGTGTTGGACTAGCGGGGGGGCAAGATACGCAGTATTTT.

CDR3 region: CASRITGLGNTIYF. The CDR3 DNA follows: TGTGCCAGCAGGATAACAGGGTTAGGAAACACCATATATTTT. The J gene is TRBJ1-3, the V gene TRBV28, with D possibly being TRBD1 (6 bases). Germline values: CDR1 MDHEN, CDR2 SYDVKM. V lost 6 bases to trimming and J lost 4 bases, with 13 bases between them. CDR3 length equals 14 residues.

The rearrangement joins TRBV9 to TRBJ2-7, with 12 bases aligning to TRBD1. The CDR3 contains 16 residues. The V gene end was trimmed by 0 bases and the J gene end by 2 bases; junction bases not matched to a gene: 3. Germline V CDR1 and CDR2: SGDLS, YYNGEE. The CDR3 here is CASSVAGTGGPYEQYF. The CDR3 coding sequence is TGTGCCAGCAGCGTAGCTGGGACAGGGGGCCCCTACGAGCAGTACTTC.

This clone was detected only once. The genes are TRBV29-1 and TRBJ2-5, with 9 bases lining up with TRBD2. Germline CDR1 SQVTM, CDR2 ANQGSEA. This CDR3 has 16 residues. Unmatched junction bases numbered 13, after V lost 6 bases and J lost 2 bases. CDR3 sequence: CSVLGGGRVGQETQYF. The CDR3 bases are TGCAGCGTCCTTGGGGGCGGGAGGGTCGGACAAGAGACCCAGTACTTC.

This clone was seen more than once but under ten times. The gene calls are TRBV7-3 and TRBJ1-1; tentatively, D is TRBD1 (5 bases). Germline V gene data show CDR1 as SGHTA and CDR2 as FQGTGA. The V gene lost 4 bases and the J gene lost 1 base, with 7 bases spanning the gap. The length of the CDR3 is 13 residues. The DNA for the CDR3 is TGTGCCAGCAGCTACCAGGGGAACACTGAAGCTTTCTTT. Its protein is CASSYQGNTEAFF.